This T cell receptor beta chain was retrieved from a study of PD-1 blockade in classical Hodgkin lymphoma. General study findings and limits: The authors excluded patients who started nivolumab under 1 year after ASCT. Significantly greater TCR diversity emerged by C4D1 in CD4+ cells but not CD8+ cells. Compared with healthy donors, newly diagnosed patients reportedly showed lower baseline TCR diversity.

This CDR3 contains 15 residues. Germline values: CDR1 GTSNPN, CDR2 SVGIG (reference sequence). Trimming stripped 0 bases from V and 6 bases from J, with 17 bases between. As concerns this clone: Its antigen remains unidentified.

The data were produced by immunoSEQ multiplex PCR, yet TCRdb's version contains in-frame clones alone and is incomplete. The table lists tens of thousands of clones, 85% to 90% of them singletons. Exposure to brentuximab vedotin varied, and each patient had relapsed following autologous stem cell transplantation. With magnetic negative selection, CD4+ T cells were purified from PBMCs that had been thawed. Best response was recorded as complete response, partial response or progressive disease. This material consisted of CD4+ T cells from blood, taken at baseline. V gene TRBV30 combines with J gene TRBJ1-1; no clear D gene. The TCR was taken from a human donor with classical Hodgkin lymphoma. The CDR3 protein is CAWSVNRRTGAEAFF. DNA for the CDR3: TGTGCCTGGAGTGTAAATAGGCGTACGGGAGCTGAAGCTTTCTTT.